The entry below describes one T cell receptor (beta chain). Its antigen is not identified. Libraries of TRB cDNA were made by 5' RACE and carried UMIs. For each CDR3 protein, TCRdb gives one entry from its re-call of the 5' RACE reads, without DNA. This listing includes over 50,000 distinct CDR3 sequences. The source of the sample is a study of CXCR3-negative and CXCR3-positive naive CD8 T cells. Broader study findings: Most assays were run on fresh PBMCs (CXCR3 expression partially decreased after cryopreservation). CXCR3-positive naive cells carried more hydrophobic TRB CDR3s than CXCR3-negative ones. For naive cells, CXCR3-negative and CXCR3-positive subsets had similar TRBV-TRBJ usage; for memory cells, usage differed.

The CDR3 is 18 amino acids. This TCR derives from a human donor in good health. Some clones in this sample may be carry-over from other donors' samples. J is TRBJ2-1 and V is TRBV23-1. TRBV23-1 is filed as an ORF, its function uncertain. The sample was naive CXCR3+ CD8+ T cells from blood. The subset denotes: CD45RO-CCR7+CD27+CD95- naive CD8+ T cells expressing CXCR3 (TNR3+). The CDR3 loop is CASSQSLPGDITYNEQFF.